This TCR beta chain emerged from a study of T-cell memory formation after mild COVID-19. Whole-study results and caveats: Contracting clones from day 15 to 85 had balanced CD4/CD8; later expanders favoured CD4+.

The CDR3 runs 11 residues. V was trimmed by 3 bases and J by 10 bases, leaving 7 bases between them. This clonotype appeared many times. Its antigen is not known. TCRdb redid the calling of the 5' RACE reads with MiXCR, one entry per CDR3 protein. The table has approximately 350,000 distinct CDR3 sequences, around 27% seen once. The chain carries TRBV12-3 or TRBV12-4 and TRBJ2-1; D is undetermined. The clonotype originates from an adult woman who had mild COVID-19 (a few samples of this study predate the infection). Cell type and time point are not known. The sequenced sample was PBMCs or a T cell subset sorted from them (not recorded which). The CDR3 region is CASSFLQEQFF. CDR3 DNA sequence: TGTGCCAGCAGTTTCCTACAGGAGCAGTTCTTC.